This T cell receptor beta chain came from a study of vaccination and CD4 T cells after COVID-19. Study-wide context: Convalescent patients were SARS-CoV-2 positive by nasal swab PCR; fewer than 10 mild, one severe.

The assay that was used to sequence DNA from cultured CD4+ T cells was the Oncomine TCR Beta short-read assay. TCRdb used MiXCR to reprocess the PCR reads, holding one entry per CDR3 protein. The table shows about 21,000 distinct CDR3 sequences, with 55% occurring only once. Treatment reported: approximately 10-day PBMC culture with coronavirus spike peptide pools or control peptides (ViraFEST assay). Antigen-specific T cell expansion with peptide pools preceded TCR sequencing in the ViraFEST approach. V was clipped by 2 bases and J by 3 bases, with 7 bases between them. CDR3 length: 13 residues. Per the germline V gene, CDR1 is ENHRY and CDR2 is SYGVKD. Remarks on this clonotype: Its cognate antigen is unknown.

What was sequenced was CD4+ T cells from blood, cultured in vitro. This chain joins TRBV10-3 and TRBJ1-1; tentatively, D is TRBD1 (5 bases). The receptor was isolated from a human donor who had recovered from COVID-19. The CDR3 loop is CAISEGGDTEAFF. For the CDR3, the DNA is TGTGCCATCAGTGAGGGGGGGGACACTGAAGCTTTCTTT.